This TCR beta chain was retrieved from a study of neurological immune-mediated disorders. This clonotype was seen at least ten times. V was clipped by 3 bases and J by 1 base, with 12 bases between them. This CDR3 contains 15 residues. Germline CDR1 SGHRS, CDR2 YFSETQ. cDNA was made by 5'RACE with 10-nucleotide random UMIs. TCRdb redid the calling of the 5' RACE reads with MiXCR, one entry per CDR3 protein. The table lists some 32,000 distinct CDR3 sequences, 15% of them singletons. The chain joins TRBV5-1 to TRBJ2-3; D ambiguous. This sequence originates from a man in his 70s in good health. Source material: PBMCs. In DNA form, the CDR3 reads TGCGCCAGCAGCTATCAGGAACCTCGCACAGATACGCAGTATTTT. Encoded protein: CASSYQEPRTDTQYF.